This T cell receptor beta chain comes out of a study of Ad26.COV2.S vaccination and SARS-CoV-2 variants. The CDR3 runs to 14 residues. V lost 2 bases and J 4 bases, leaving 11 bases between the germline ends. Germline V gene lookup returns CDR1 LNHDA and CDR2 SQIVND (reference sequence). The treatment: roughly 19 received Ad26.COV2.S at low or high dose, single or two shots; 5 received placebo; per-sample allocation not given. Sample collection was performed on day 63 after the first vaccine or placebo injection. The sample came from a Boston adult aged 18-55 years. Assay used: immunoSEQ multiplex PCR; TCRdb lists only in-frame clones, some missing. The sample lists 350,000 to 600,000 clones; around 89% were seen once.

V is TRBV19 and J is TRBJ1-2; D perhaps matches TRBD1 (5 bases). The sample here was peripheral blood, taken in a trial of Ad26.COV2.S vaccine versus placebo. This clonotype was obtained from a person between 18 and 59 years old who received the Ad26.COV2.S COVID-19 vaccine or a placebo. The CDR3 DNA reads as TGTGCCAGTAGTATAATTGCAGGGCGCTATGGCTACACCTTC. It is translated as CASSIIAGRYGYTF.